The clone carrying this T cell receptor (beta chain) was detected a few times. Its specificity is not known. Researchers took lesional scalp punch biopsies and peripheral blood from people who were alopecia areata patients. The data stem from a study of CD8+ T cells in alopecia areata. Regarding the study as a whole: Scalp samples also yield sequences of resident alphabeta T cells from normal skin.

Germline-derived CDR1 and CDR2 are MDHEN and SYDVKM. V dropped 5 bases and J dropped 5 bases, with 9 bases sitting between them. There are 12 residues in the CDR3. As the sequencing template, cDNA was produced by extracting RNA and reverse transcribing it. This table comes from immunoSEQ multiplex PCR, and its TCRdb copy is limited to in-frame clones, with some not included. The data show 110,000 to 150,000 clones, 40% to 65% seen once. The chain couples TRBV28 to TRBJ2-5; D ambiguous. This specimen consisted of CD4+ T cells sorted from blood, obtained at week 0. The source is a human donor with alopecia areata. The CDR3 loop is CASSLGFETQYF. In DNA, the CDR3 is TGTGCCAGCAGTCTAGGATTTGAGACCCAGTACTTC. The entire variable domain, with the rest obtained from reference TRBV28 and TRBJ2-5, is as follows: DVKVTQSSRYLVKRTGEKVFLECVQDMDHENMFWYRQDPGLGLRLIYFSYDVKMKEKGDIPEGYSVSREKKERFSLILESASTNQTSMYLCASSLGFETQYFGPGTRLLVL.